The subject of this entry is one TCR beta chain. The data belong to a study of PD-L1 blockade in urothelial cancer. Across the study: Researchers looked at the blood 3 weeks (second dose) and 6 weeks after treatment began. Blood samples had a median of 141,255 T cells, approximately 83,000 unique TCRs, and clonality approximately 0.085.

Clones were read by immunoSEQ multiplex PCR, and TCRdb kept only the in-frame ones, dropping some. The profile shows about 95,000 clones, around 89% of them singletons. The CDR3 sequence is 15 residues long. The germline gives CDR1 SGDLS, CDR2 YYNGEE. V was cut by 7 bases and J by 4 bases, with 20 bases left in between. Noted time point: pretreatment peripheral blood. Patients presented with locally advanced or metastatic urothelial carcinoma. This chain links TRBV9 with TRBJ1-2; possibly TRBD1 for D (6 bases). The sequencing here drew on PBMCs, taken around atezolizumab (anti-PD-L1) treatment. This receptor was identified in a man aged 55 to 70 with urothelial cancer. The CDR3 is CASVRAPGGSYGYTF. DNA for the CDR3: TGTGCCAGCGTACGAGCCCCGGGGGGCAGCTATGGCTACACCTTC.